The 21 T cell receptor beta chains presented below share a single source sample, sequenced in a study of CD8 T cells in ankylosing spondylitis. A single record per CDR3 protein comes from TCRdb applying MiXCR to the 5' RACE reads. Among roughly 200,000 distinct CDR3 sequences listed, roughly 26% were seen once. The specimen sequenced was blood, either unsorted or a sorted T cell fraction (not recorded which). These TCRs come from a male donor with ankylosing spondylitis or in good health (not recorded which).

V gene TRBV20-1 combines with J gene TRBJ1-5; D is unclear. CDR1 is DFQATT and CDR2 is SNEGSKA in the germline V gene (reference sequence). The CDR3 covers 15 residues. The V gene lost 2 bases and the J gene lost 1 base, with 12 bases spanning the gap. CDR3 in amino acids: CSARTVARSNQPQHF. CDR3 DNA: TGCAGTGCTAGAACAGTAGCCCGAAGCAATCAGCCCCAGCATTTT.

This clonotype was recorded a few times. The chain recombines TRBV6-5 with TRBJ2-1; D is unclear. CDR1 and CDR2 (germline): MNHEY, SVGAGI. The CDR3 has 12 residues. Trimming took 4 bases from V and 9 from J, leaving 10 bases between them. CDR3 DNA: TGTGCCAGCAGTTCCGGCTGGGGTGAGCAGTTCTTC. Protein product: CASSSGWGEQFF.

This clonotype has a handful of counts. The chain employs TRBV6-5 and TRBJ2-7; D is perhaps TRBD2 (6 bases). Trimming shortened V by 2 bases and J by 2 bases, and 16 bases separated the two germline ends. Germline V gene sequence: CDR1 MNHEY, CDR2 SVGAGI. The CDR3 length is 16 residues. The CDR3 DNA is TGTGCCAGCAGTTACCCTAGACTAGTTCTCCCCTACGAGCAGTACTTC. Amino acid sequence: CASSYPRLVLPYEQYF.

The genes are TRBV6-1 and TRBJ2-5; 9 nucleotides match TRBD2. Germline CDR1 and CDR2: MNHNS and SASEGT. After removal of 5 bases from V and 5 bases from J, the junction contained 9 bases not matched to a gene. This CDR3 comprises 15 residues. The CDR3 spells CASSKTSGGFETQYF. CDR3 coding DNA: TGTGCCAGCAGTAAGACTAGCGGAGGGTTTGAGACCCAGTACTTC.

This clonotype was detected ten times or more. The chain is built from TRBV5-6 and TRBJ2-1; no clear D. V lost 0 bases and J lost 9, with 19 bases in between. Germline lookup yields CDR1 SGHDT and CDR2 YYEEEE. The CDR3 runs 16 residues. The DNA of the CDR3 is TGTGCCAGCAGCTTGGGGCTCCCGGGCGGTCATAGTGAGCAGTTCTTC. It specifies CASSLGLPGGHSEQFF. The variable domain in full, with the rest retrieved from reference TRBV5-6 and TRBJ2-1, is DAGVTQSPTHLIKTRGQQVTLRCSPKSGHDTVSWYQQALGQGPQFIFQYYEEEERQRGNFPDRFSGHQFPNYSSELNVNALLLGDSALYLCASSLGLPGGHSEQFFGPGTRLTVL.

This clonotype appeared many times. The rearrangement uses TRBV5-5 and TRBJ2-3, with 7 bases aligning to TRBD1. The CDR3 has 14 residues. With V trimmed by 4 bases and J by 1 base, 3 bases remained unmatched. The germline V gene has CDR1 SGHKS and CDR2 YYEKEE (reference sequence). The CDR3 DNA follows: TGTGCCAGCAGCACCGGGACAGGCACAGATACGCAGTATTTT. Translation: CASSTGTGTDTQYF.

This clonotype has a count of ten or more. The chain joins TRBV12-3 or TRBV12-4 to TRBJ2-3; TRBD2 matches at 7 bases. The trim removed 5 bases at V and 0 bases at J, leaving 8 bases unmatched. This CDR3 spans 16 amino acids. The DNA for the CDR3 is TGTGCCAGCAGTCGGGAGCGGGGATCTAGCACAGATACGCAGTATTTT. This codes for CASSRERGSSTDTQYF.

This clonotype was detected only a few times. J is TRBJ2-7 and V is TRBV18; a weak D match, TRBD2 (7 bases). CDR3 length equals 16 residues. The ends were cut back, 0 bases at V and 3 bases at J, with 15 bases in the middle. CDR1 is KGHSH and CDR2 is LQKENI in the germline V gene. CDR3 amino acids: CASSPPGGGVGYEQYF. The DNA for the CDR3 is TGTGCCAGCTCACCACCGGGAGGGGGGGTCGGCTACGAGCAGTACTTC.

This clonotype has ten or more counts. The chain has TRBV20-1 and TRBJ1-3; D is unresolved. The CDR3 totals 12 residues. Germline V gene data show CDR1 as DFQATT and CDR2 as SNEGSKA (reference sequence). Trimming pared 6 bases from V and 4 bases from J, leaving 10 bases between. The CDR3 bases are TGCAGTGCCTCGGACGGGGGAAACACCATATATTTT. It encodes CSASDGGNTIYF.

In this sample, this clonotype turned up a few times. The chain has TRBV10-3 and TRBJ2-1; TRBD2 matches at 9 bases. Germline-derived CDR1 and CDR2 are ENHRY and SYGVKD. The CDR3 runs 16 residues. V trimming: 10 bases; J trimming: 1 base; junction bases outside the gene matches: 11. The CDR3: CANSAGGSRSYNEQFF. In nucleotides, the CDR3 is TGTGCCAATTCGGCGGGAGGGTCGAGATCCTACAATGAGCAGTTCTTC.

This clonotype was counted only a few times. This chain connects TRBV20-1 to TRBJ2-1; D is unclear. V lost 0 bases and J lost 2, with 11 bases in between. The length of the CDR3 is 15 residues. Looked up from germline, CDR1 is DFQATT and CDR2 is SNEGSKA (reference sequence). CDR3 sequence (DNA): TGCAGTGCTAGAGATTCAAGTACTCCCTACAATGAGCAGTTCTTC. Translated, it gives CSARDSSTPYNEQFF.

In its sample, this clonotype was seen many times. CDR3 sequence (DNA): TGTGCCACCGTGTTGGGCCTGACGACAGATACGCAGTATTTT. Its protein is CATVLGLTTDTQYF. This chain joins TRBV12-3 or TRBV12-4 and TRBJ2-3; D remains ambiguous. V was clipped by 10 bases and J by 3 bases, with 17 bases between them. The length of the CDR3 is 14 residues.

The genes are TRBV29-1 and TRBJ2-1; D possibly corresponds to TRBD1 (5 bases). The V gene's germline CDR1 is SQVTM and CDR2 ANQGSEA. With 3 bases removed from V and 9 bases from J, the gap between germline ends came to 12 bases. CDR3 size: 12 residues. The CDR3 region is CSVDWVRGEQFF. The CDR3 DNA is TGCAGCGTTGATTGGGTAAGGGGTGAGCAGTTCTTC.

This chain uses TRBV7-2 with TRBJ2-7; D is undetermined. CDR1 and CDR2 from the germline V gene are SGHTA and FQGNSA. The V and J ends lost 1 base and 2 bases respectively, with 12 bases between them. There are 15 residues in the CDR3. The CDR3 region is CASSLGGDRAYEQYF. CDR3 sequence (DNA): TGTGCCAGCAGCTTAGGTGGCGACCGAGCCTACGAGCAGTACTTC.

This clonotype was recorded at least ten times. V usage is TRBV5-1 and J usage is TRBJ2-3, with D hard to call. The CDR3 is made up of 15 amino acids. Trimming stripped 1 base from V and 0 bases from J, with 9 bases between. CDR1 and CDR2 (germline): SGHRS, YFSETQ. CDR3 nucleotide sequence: TGCGCCAGCAGCTTGCTCGGCGACAGCACAGATACGCAGTATTTT. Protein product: CASSLLGDSTDTQYF.

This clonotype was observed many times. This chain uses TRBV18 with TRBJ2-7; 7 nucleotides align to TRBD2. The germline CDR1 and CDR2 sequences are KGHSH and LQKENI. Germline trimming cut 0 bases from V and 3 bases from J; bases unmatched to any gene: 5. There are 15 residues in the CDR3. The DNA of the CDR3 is TGTGCCAGCTCACCACCCGCGACTAGCAGCTACGAGCAGTACTTC. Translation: CASSPPATSSYEQYF.

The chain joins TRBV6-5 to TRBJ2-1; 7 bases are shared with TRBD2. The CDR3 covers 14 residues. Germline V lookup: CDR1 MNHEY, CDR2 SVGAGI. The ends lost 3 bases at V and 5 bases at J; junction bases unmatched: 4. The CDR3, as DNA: TGTGCCAGCAGTTATGGTCTAGCGGACAATGAGCAGTTCTTC. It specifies CASSYGLADNEQFF.

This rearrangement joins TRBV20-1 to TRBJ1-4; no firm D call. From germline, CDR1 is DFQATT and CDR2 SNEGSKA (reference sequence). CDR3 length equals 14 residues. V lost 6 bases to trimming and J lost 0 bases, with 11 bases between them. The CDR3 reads CSAAGPPTNEKLFF. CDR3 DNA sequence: TGCAGTGCAGCTGGACCACCAACTAATGAAAAACTGTTTTTT.

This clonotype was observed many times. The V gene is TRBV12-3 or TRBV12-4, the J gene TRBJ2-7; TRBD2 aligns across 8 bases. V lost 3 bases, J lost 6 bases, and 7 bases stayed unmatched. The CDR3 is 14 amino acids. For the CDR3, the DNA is TGTGCCAGCAGTTTGGATCTAGCGGGCGCCGAGCAGTACTTC. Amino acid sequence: CASSLDLAGAEQYF.

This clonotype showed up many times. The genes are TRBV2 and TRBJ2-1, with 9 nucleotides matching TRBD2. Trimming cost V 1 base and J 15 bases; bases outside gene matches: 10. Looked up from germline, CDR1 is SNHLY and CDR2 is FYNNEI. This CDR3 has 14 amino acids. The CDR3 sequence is CASSEVLAGENLFF. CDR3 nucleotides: TGTGCCAGCAGTGAAGTCTTAGCGGGAGAAAACCTGTTCTTC.

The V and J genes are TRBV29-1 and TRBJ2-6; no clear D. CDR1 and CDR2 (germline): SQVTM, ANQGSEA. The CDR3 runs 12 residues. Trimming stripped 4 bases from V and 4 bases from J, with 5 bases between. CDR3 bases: TGCAGCGTTGGGTCCGGGGCCAACGTCCTGACTTTC. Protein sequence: CSVGSGANVLTF.